The 11 T cell receptor beta chains below were found in one sample sequenced in a study of CD8 T cells in ankylosing spondylitis. Overall study results and limits: There was a TCR beta motif, made of fewer than 10 highly homologous variants, that appeared characteristic of ankylosing spondylitis blood.

These receptors lack a known antigen. MiXCR, applied by TCRdb to the 5' RACE reads, yields one record per CDR3 protein. The data show 390,000 or so distinct CDR3 sequences, about a fifth seen once. The specimen was blood, either unsorted or a sorted T cell fraction (not recorded which). Receptors originate from a male donor with ankylosing spondylitis.

The J gene is TRBJ2-2, the V gene TRBV29-1, with D maybe TRBD1 (6 bases). The germline V and J ends were trimmed by 5 bases and 4 bases, with 11 bases remaining between them. There are 13 residues in the CDR3. The V gene's germline CDR1 is SQVTM and CDR2 ANQGSEA. DNA of the CDR3: TGCAGCGTTCACAGGGTTGGCACCGGGGAGCTGTTTTTT. It translates to CSVHRVGTGELFF.

CDR3: CASSSRPGGSYNEQFF. The CDR3 nucleotides are TGTGCCAGCAGTTCCCGGCCAGGGGGCTCCTACAATGAGCAGTTCTTC. The genes are TRBV12-3 or TRBV12-4 and TRBJ2-1; 7 bases are shared with TRBD1. This CDR3 has 16 amino acids. Trimming took 4 bases from V and 0 from J; bases not matched to a gene: 6.

V and J are TRBV29-1 and TRBJ1-4, with D unresolved. The CDR3 is made up of 14 amino acids. The germline CDR1 and CDR2 sequences are SQVTM and ANQGSEA. V lost 2 bases and J lost 8, with 15 bases in between. This chain's CDR3 is CSVELQREREKLFF. The CDR3 DNA reads TGCAGCGTTGAACTCCAGAGGGAAAGAGAAAAACTGTTTTTT.

This clonotype was counted between two and nine times. This chain joins TRBV4-3 and TRBJ1-5; D perhaps matches TRBD1 (5 bases). With 0 bases removed from V and 2 bases from J, the gap between germline ends came to 11 bases. This CDR3 comprises 16 residues. Germline CDR1 and CDR2: LGHNA and YSLEER. CDR3 coding DNA: TGCGCCAGCAGCCAAGATCCCGTGGGGGGCAATCAGCCCCAGCATTTT. Translating it yields CASSQDPVGGNQPQHF.

This clonotype occurred a few times. The rearrangement joins TRBV12-3 or TRBV12-4 to TRBJ1-3, with D unclear. The CDR3 runs 14 residues. Trimming removed 4 bases from V and 6 bases from J, with 13 bases in between. In nucleotides, the CDR3 is TGTGCCAGCAGTTATGGGAGACAAACAAACACCATATATTTT. Translation: CASSYGRQTNTIYF.

In this sample, this clonotype turned up a few times. The chain carries TRBV18 and TRBJ2-2; D not certain. CDR1 and CDR2 from the germline V gene are KGHSH and LQKENI. V lost 2 bases, J lost 0 bases, and 10 bases lay in between. This CDR3 contains 16 residues. CDR3 residues: CASSPRSLSNTGELFF. CDR3 nucleotide sequence: TGTGCCAGCTCACCAAGGTCACTATCGAACACCGGGGAGCTGTTTTTT.

Details on this clonotype: One end of the junction varies from germline; a read error may be responsible. The genes are TRBV12-3 or TRBV12-4 and TRBJ1-5, with 10 nucleotides matching TRBD1. This CDR3 has 19 residues. The CDR3 here is CASCFRHLGQGYSNQPQHF. The CDR3 DNA is TGTGCCAGCTGTTTCCGCCACTTGGGACAGGGGTATAGCAATCAGCCCCAGCATTTT.

This clonotype was detected a few times. The chain couples TRBV20-1 to TRBJ1-1; D possibly corresponds to TRBD1 (6 bases). Trimming took 5 bases from V and 0 from J, leaving 13 bases between them. CDR1 is DFQATT, CDR2 SNEGSKA, per germline (reference sequence). The CDR3 length is 14 residues. The CDR3 sequence: CSALGQLMNTEAFF. In DNA form, the CDR3 reads TGCAGTGCTCTAGGACAGCTTATGAACACTGAAGCTTTCTTT.

A single count supports this clonotype. This chain links TRBV5-1 with TRBJ2-1; maybe TRBD2 (6 bases). Germline V CDR1 and CDR2: SGHRS, YFSETQ. The CDR3 runs 18 residues. V shed 4 bases and J shed 8 bases, with 28 bases lying between them. The CDR3 is CASSPQPISGRPPDEQFF. In nucleotides, the CDR3 is TGCGCCAGCAGCCCTCAACCCATCAGCGGGCGCCCACCGGATGAGCAGTTCTTC.

J is TRBJ1-3 and V is TRBV28; D not resolved. V was cut by 6 bases and J by 4 bases, with 4 bases left in between. This CDR3 contains 11 residues. In germline, CDR1 is MDHEN, CDR2 SYDVKM. Here the CDR3 reads CASRVGNTIYF. For the CDR3, the DNA is TGTGCCAGCAGAGTGGGAAACACCATATATTTT. The full variable domain, with the rest looked up from reference TRBV28 and TRBJ1-3, is DVKVTQSSRYLVKRTGEKVFLECVQDMDHENMFWYRQDPGLGLRLIYFSYDVKMKEKGDIPEGYSVSREKKERFSLILESASTNQTSMYLCASRVGNTIYFGEGSWLTVV.

This chain uses TRBV28 with TRBJ2-3; D gene ambiguous. Germline loops: CDR1 MDHEN, CDR2 SYDVKM. The CDR3 is 11 amino acids. V lost 4 bases, J lost 5 bases, and 4 bases lay in between. The CDR3 region is CASSSEDTQYF. CDR3 sequence (DNA): TGTGCCAGCAGTTCTGAAGATACGCAGTATTTT.